These 27 T cell receptor beta chains share one sample of origin, sequenced in a study of T cells after yellow fever vaccination. TCRdb redid the calling of the 5' RACE reads with MiXCR, one entry per CDR3 protein. This sample has roughly 400,000 distinct CDR3 sequences; approximately 18% occur once, and the top ten carry roughly a sixth. The sequenced sample was PBMCs, obtained before the yellow fever booster vaccination. Receptor source: a man younger than 30 who received the YFV17D yellow fever vaccine.

A few counts support this clonotype. The rearrangement joins TRBV7-3 to TRBJ2-4, with D tentatively TRBD1 or TRBD2 (5 bases each). Per the germline V gene, CDR1 is SGHTA and CDR2 is FQGTGA. The CDR3 runs to 13 residues. V shed 2 bases and J shed 5 bases, with 7 bases lying between them. The CDR3 region is CASSLGTQNIQYF. DNA for the CDR3: TGTGCCAGCAGCTTAGGGACCCAAAACATTCAGTACTTC.

The CDR3 region is CASSLVLAGELFF. The CDR3 bases are TGTGCCAGCAGCTTAGTATTGGCCGGGGAGCTGTTTTTT. The chain is built from TRBV7-2 and TRBJ2-2; no reliable D call. CDR1 and CDR2 (germline): SGHTA, FQGNSA. V was trimmed by 1 base and J by 6 bases, leaving 6 bases between them. The CDR3 consists of 13 residues.

This clonotype came up once. The chain employs TRBV27 and TRBJ2-2; TRBD1 is a possible D gene (5 bases). Germline V gene data show CDR1 as MNHEY and CDR2 as SMNVEV (reference sequence). V was trimmed by 6 bases and J by 7 bases, leaving 18 bases between them. The length of the CDR3 is 15 residues. The CDR3 loop is CASSPVQGLNGELFF. CDR3 DNA sequence: TGTGCCAGCAGCCCGGTTCAGGGTTTGAACGGGGAGCTGTTTTTT.

The chain has TRBV10-1 and TRBJ2-1; possible D gene TRBD2, 5 bases. V lost 2 bases to trimming and J lost 15 bases, with 14 bases between them. The CDR3 has 12 amino acids. CDR1 is WNHNN, CDR2 SYGVQD, per germline (reference sequence). The CDR3 loop is CASSEGQRRRFF. Here the CDR3 DNA reads TGCGCCAGCAGTGAGGGCCAGCGGCGTCGGTTCTTC.

This clonotype was picked up a small number of times. V is TRBV6-5 and J is TRBJ2-1, with no clear D. Germline CDR1 and CDR2: MNHEY and SVGAGI. The CDR3 covers 17 residues. V lost 2 bases and J 2 bases, leaving 16 bases between the germline ends. CDR3 DNA sequence: TGTGCCAGCAGTTACACCAGGCAGTATTACCCCTACAATGAGCAGTTCTTC. Its translation: CASSYTRQYYPYNEQFF.

This clonotype was detected only a few times. J is TRBJ1-2 and V is TRBV6-5, with TRBD1 as a possible D gene (6 bases). The V and J ends lost 6 bases and 3 bases respectively, with 11 bases between them. The CDR3 sequence is 13 residues long. Germline CDR1 reads MNHEY; CDR2 reads SVGAGI. DNA for the CDR3: TGTGCCAGCAGGGCACAGGGTTACTATGGCTACACCTTC. Encoded protein: CASRAQGYYGYTF.

The rearrangement uses TRBV10-3 and TRBJ2-6; possibly TRBD2 for D (6 bases). The CDR3 runs 16 residues. V was trimmed by 10 bases and J by 2 bases, leaving 18 bases between them. Germline CDR1 and CDR2: ENHRY and SYGVKD. The CDR3 DNA reads TGTGCCACCTTAGCGGTTCGATCAGCTGGGGCCAACGTCCTGACTTTC. Its protein product is CATLAVRSAGANVLTF.

The chain uses TRBV11-1 and TRBJ2-2; 7 bases are shared with TRBD1. Trimming cost V 6 bases and J 4 bases; bases outside gene matches: 5. Germline V lookup: CDR1 SGHAT, CDR2 FQDESV (reference sequence). The CDR3 sequence is 14 residues long. In nucleotides, the CDR3 is TGTGCCAGCAGGCGCGACAGGGCCACCGGGGAGCTGTTTTTT. It encodes CASRRDRATGELFF.

The chain combines TRBV18 with TRBJ2-7, with TRBD2 identical over 8 bases. V lost 8 bases and J lost 8; bases outside the gene matches: 17. From germline, CDR1 is KGHSH and CDR2 LQKENI. The CDR3 totals 15 residues. CDR3 bases: TGTGCCAGCGCGCCGTCCGGGGGGGAATTTCTAAAGCAGTACGTC. This sequence encodes CASAPSGGEFLKQYV.

The chain's CDR3 is CSARDEAGGNYGYTF. The CDR3 DNA reads TGCAGTGCTAGAGATGAGGCAGGGGGAAACTATGGCTACACCTTC. This rearrangement joins TRBV20-1 to TRBJ1-2; 7 positions agree with TRBD1. V lost 0 bases and J lost 2; bases outside the gene matches: 6. Germline assignment: CDR1 DFQATT and CDR2 SNEGSKA (reference sequence). This CDR3 has 15 residues.

The sample holds a few counts of this clonotype. This chain uses TRBV7-7 with TRBJ2-1; D may correspond to TRBD1 or TRBD2 (5 bases each). V was clipped by 6 bases and J by 7 bases, with 16 bases between them. Germline assignment: CDR1 SSHAT and CDR2 FNYEAQ (reference sequence). This CDR3 region has 14 residues. Here the CDR3 reads CASSSGTNNNEQFF. In nucleotides, the CDR3 is TGTGCCAGCAGTTCAGGGACGAACAATAATGAGCAGTTCTTC.

This clonotype was picked up one time. The rearrangement joins TRBV7-2 to TRBJ2-7, with D possibly TRBD2 on 5 matching bases. Germline V gene sequence: CDR1 SGHTA, CDR2 FQGNSA. The CDR3 sequence is 13 residues long. V gave up 6 bases and J gave up 3 bases, with 12 bases separating them. CDR3: CASSSGVSYEQYF. In DNA, the CDR3 is TGTGCCAGCAGTTCCGGGGTCAGCTACGAGCAGTACTTC. The whole variable domain, filled in from reference TRBV7-2 and TRBJ2-7, reads GAGVSQSPSNKVTEKGKDVELRCDPISGHTALYWYRQSLGQGLEFLIYFQGNSAPDKSGLPSDRFSAERTGGSVSTLTIQRTQQEDSAVYLCASSSGVSYEQYFGPGTRLTVT.

This clonotype appeared many times. V usage is TRBV20-1 and J usage is TRBJ2-5, with a possible D match to TRBD1 (5 bases). Looked up from germline, CDR1 is DFQATT and CDR2 is SNEGSKA (reference sequence). This CDR3 has 13 amino acids. Deletions cut 3 bases from V and 5 bases from J, with 13 bases between. Here the CDR3 reads CSASRQSAETQYF. CDR3 in DNA: TGCAGTGCTAGTCGACAGTCCGCGGAGACCCAGTACTTC.

This chain uses TRBV6-5 with TRBJ1-2, with D maybe TRBD1 (6 bases). CDR1 and CDR2 (germline): MNHEY, SVGAGI. V was trimmed by 6 bases and J by 4 bases, leaving 15 bases between them. The CDR3 extends over 14 amino acids. In nucleotides, the CDR3 is TGTGCCAGCAGAACCGATACAGGGCTCTATGGCTACACCTTC. Amino acid sequence: CASRTDTGLYGYTF.

The CDR3 DNA sequence: TGTGCCAGCAGGCCCTACTACGCGGGGGGGAAGGACGGGCAGTTCTTC. Its protein is CASRPYYAGGKDGQFF. The gene calls are TRBV7-2 and TRBJ2-1; the match to TRBD2 covers 9 bases. The CDR3 has 16 amino acids. V lost 6 bases and J lost 12; bases outside the gene matches: 18. Per germline, CDR1 SGHTA and CDR2 FQGNSA.

This clonotype has more than one count but fewer than ten. V usage is TRBV7-6 and J usage is TRBJ2-3; no clear D. The CDR3 consists of 15 residues. V was shortened by 1 base and J by 6 bases, with 14 bases between the two germline ends. Per germline, CDR1 SGHVS and CDR2 FNYEAQ. CDR3 amino acids: CASSLGGFVTDTQYF. CDR3 nucleotide sequence: TGTGCCAGCAGCTTAGGAGGATTTGTGACGGATACGCAGTATTTT. The full variable domain, its missing parts supplied by reference TRBV7-6 and TRBJ2-3, is GAGVSQSPRYKVTKRGQDVALRCDPISGHVSLYWYRQALGQGPEFLTYFNYEAQQDKSGLPNDRFSAERPEGSISTLTIQRTEQRDSAMYRCASSLGGFVTDTQYFGPGTRLTVL.

The rearrangement uses TRBV11-2 and TRBJ2-1, with D perhaps matching TRBD2 (6 bases). V was clipped by 4 bases and J by 4 bases, with 20 bases between them. Germline V gene sequence: CDR1 SGHAT, CDR2 FQNNGV. The CDR3 contains 17 residues. The CDR3 sequence: CASSSAGYGGVYNEQFF. The CDR3 DNA is TGTGCCAGCAGCTCCGCGGGTTACGGGGGAGTATACAATGAGCAGTTCTTC. Combining the CDR3 with reference TRBV11-2 and TRBJ2-1 gives the whole variable domain EAGVAQSPRYKIIEKRQSVAFWCNPISGHATLYWYQQILGQGPKLLIQFQNNGVVDDSQLPKDRFSAERLKGVDSTLKIQPAKLEDSAVYLCASSSAGYGGVYNEQFFGPGTRLTVL.

This rearrangement joins TRBV9 to TRBJ1-2; TRBD1 might be the D (5 bases). CDR3 size: 12 residues. The germline V gene has CDR1 SGDLS and CDR2 YYNGEE. Trimming took off 0 bases at V and 7 bases at J, with 7 bases between the two ends. CDR3 coding DNA: TGTGCCAGCAGCGTAGTCGGGGGTGGCTACACCTTC. Amino acid sequence: CASSVVGGGYTF.

The table lists this clonotype with a few counts. The rearrangement links TRBV6-5 to TRBJ2-7; D gene ambiguous. Germline lookup yields CDR1 MNHEY and CDR2 SVGAGI. The CDR3 spans 14 residues. The ends were cut back, 0 bases at V and 2 bases at J, with 8 bases in the middle. The CDR3 sequence: CASSYSSRAYEQYV. The CDR3 region has the DNA TGTGCCAGCAGTTACTCGAGCAGAGCCTACGAGCAGTACGTC.

The chain recombines TRBV10-3 with TRBJ2-4, with 10 bases aligning to TRBD1. This CDR3 contains 17 residues. J gave up 0 bases and V 3 bases, and 5 bases lay outside the gene matches. CDR1 is ENHRY and CDR2 is SYGVKD in the germline V gene. The CDR3 sequence is CAISEGTGALAKNIQYF. The DNA of the CDR3 is TGTGCCATCAGTGAAGGGACAGGGGCCCTAGCCAAAAACATTCAGTACTTC.

The rearrangement uses TRBV4-3 and TRBJ2-3; 8 bases agree with TRBD2. Germline trimming cut 0 bases from V and 2 bases from J; bases unmatched to any gene: 4. This CDR3 comprises 16 residues. The V gene's germline CDR1 is LGHNA and CDR2 YSLEER. The CDR3 spells CASSQDPAGVTDTQYF. DNA for the CDR3: TGCGCCAGCAGCCAAGATCCAGCGGGGGTCACAGATACGCAGTATTTT.

This clonotype turned up a few times. This rearrangement joins TRBV29-1 to TRBJ2-1; possibly TRBD2 for D (5 bases). V lost 1 base and J 9 bases, leaving 19 bases between the germline ends. CDR3 length equals 15 residues. In germline, CDR1 is SQVTM, CDR2 ANQGSEA. The CDR3 DNA is TGCAGCGTTGAAGGGTACACCGGAGGTGGAATTGAGCAGTTCTTC. This encodes CSVEGYTGGGIEQFF.

This clonotype occurred a few times. J is TRBJ1-1 and V is TRBV28, with D unclear. Germline V gene sequence: CDR1 MDHEN, CDR2 SYDVKM. The CDR3 extends over 12 amino acids. Trimming left V 5 bases short and J 11 bases short, with 15 bases between. Written as DNA, the CDR3 is TGTGCCAGCAGTCGGGGAAGGGCTGGTGCTTTCTTT. It yields the protein CASSRGRAGAFF.

This clonotype was seen a handful of times. The V gene is TRBV14, the J gene TRBJ2-1; no clear D gene. V was clipped by 0 bases and J by 7 bases, with 16 bases between them. The length of the CDR3 is 16 residues. Looked up from germline, CDR1 is SGHDN and CDR2 is FVKESK. CDR3 in amino acids: CASSQDDPGWWNEQFF. CDR3 nucleotide sequence: TGTGCCAGCAGCCAAGATGACCCTGGGTGGTGGAATGAGCAGTTCTTC.

This chain's CDR3 is CASSQAGTGGIGEQFF. For the CDR3, the DNA is TGTGCCAGCAGCCAAGCAGGGACAGGGGGAATTGGTGAGCAGTTCTTC. The chain recombines TRBV3-1 with TRBJ2-1; 11 bases fit TRBD1. V was clipped by 1 base and J by 9 bases; unmatched bases: 8. The germline gives CDR1 LGHDT, CDR2 YNNKEL (reference sequence). CDR3 length: 16 residues.

This rearrangement joins TRBV7-2 to TRBJ1-2; D call uncertain. V shed 1 base and J shed 4 bases, with 13 bases lying between them. The V gene's germline CDR1 is SGHTA and CDR2 FQGNSA. This CDR3 comprises 15 residues. As DNA, the CDR3 is TGTGCCAGCAGCTTAGAATCTGGTAGGCTCTATGGCTACACCTTC. It encodes CASSLESGRLYGYTF.

This clonotype has only a few counts. The chain joins TRBV4-3 to TRBJ1-2; unclear D gene. The ends were cut back, 0 bases at V and 8 bases at J, with 16 bases in the middle. Looked up from germline, CDR1 is LGHNA and CDR2 is YSLEER. The CDR3 length is 15 residues. The DNA of the CDR3 is TGCGCCAGCAGCCAAGAGTCCCGGAGGTCCTTCGGCTACACCTTC. Residues: CASSQESRRSFGYTF.